This TCR beta chain was sequenced for a study of CD8+ T cells in alopecia areata. On the study more broadly: Tofacitinib exposure lasted 6 to 18 months, followed by 6 months off drug. Study-level points and caveats: TCRs were shared less clearly across patients than in mice, possibly for HLA-related reasons.

To note about this clone: Its antigen is not known.

Once RNA had been extracted, it was reverse transcribed into cDNA to act as the sequencing template. TCRdb's copy holds only in-frame clones and misses some; the assay was immunoSEQ multiplex PCR. In the table there are around 200,000 clones, around 63% of which are singletons. The CDR3 length is 13 residues. Deletions cut 2 bases from V and 7 bases from J, with 11 bases between. Germline V lookup: CDR1 ENHRY, CDR2 SYGVKD. This specimen was CD4+ T cells sorted from blood, taken at week 0. The gene calls are TRBV10-3 and TRBJ1-1; D possibly corresponds to TRBD1 (6 bases). This TCR derives from a human donor with alopecia areata. For the CDR3, the DNA is TGTGCCATCAGTGAGACAGGGATTTTTGAAGCTTTCTTT. Its translation is CAISETGIFEAFF.